This T cell receptor beta chain emerged from a study of cytomegalovirus exposure and HLA in healthy donors. Study outcomes and limitations: Researchers counted roughly 160 TCR beta chains as cytomegalovirus-associated. Reportedly, fewer N-insertions than the approximately 700-donor mean appeared in an Asian-associated ancestry cluster in a later analysis. Exclusion applied to some V segments, including TRBV6-2 and TRBV6-3, as they were indistinguishable.

The primer mix had 60 Vbeta and 13 Jbeta primers. The assay was immunoSEQ multiplex PCR, and TCRdb's table has in-frame clones only and misses some. This sample has 220,000 or so clones, with around 86% found just once. Germline CDR1 and CDR2: MNHEY and SMNVEV (reference sequence). The germline V and J ends were trimmed by 5 bases and 1 base, with 13 bases remaining between them. There are 15 residues in the CDR3. The sample holds one count of this clone. Its antigen is not identified. The origin of this receptor is a woman in her thirties or forties in good health and CMV-seronegative. J is TRBJ2-3 and V is TRBV27; D uncertain. The sample consisted of PBMCs. The chain's CDR3 is CASSIWPEGTDTQYF. CDR3 nucleotides: TGTGCCAGCAGTATATGGCCTGAAGGCACAGATACGCAGTATTTT.